The rows below give T cell receptor beta chains drawn from one sample of a study of blood T cell repertoires in COVID-19. Sequenced by immunoSEQ multiplex PCR; TCRdb stores in-frame clones only, minus some. This sample has roughly 310,000 clones; about 92% occur once, and the top ten carry 2.6%. The sample comprised PBMCs or T cells enriched from blood (not recorded which). The receptor source for this set is a man aged 60 to 75 who had recovered from COVID-19. Both conserved end residues are part of each CDR3. The order of the fields is V gene, J gene, clone size, D gene, CDR3 protein, CDR3 DNA. D genes are given only for firm matches. For some rows the clone size is stated as once, few or many, or as a class when expanded; others skip it.

v_gene: TRBV19
j_gene: TRBJ1-2
abundance: once
d_gene: .
CDR3aa: CASSIDLNGGSHNYGYTF
CDR3nt: TGTGCCAGTAGTATAGATCTCAACGGGGGGTCCCATAACTATGGCTACACCTTC

v_gene: TRBV28
j_gene: TRBJ1-2
abundance: .
d_gene: TRBD1
CDR3aa: CASSLQQGLGYGYTF
CDR3nt: TGTGCCAGCAGTTTACAACAGGGGTTAGGCTATGGCTACACCTTC

v_gene: TRBV5-1
j_gene: TRBJ2-7
abundance: .
d_gene: .
CDR3aa: CASSNQGLLNEQYF
CDR3nt: TGCGCCAGCAGCAATCAGGGGCTTTTGAACGAGCAGTACTTC

v_gene: TRBV4-1
j_gene: TRBJ1-1
abundance: .
d_gene: .
CDR3aa: CASSQDWAGTEAFF
CDR3nt: TGCGCCAGCAGCCAAGATTGGGCAGGGACTGAAGCTTTCTTT

v_gene: TRBV30
j_gene: TRBJ2-1
abundance: .
d_gene: .
CDR3aa: CAWTRGGQLRGEQFF
CDR3nt: TGTGCCTGGACCCGGGGGGGACAGCTCCGAGGGGAGCAGTTCTTC

v_gene: TRBV9
j_gene: TRBJ1-3
abundance: once
d_gene: TRBD1
CDR3aa: CASSRRQGSSGNTIYF
CDR3nt: TGTGCCAGCAGTCGTAGACAGGGAAGCTCTGGAAACACCATATATTTT

v_gene: TRBV28
j_gene: TRBJ2-7
abundance: .
d_gene: TRBD2
CDR3aa: CASSFVTGAGVLSYEQYF
CDR3nt: TGTGCCAGCAGTTTTGTGACCGGCGCGGGGGTTCTTTCCTACGAGCAGTACTTC

v_gene: TRBV19
j_gene: TRBJ1-5
abundance: .
d_gene: .
CDR3aa: CASRETGNQPQHF
CDR3nt: TGTGCCAGTAGAGAAACAGGGAATCAGCCCCAGCATTTT

v_gene: TRBV6-2/TRBV6-3
j_gene: TRBJ1-5
abundance: .
d_gene: .
CDR3aa: CASSYGGSNQPQHF
CDR3nt: TGTGCCAGCAGTTACGGCGGTAGCAATCAGCCCCAGCATTTT

v_gene: TRBV6-2/TRBV6-3
j_gene: TRBJ1-1
abundance: .
d_gene: TRBD1
CDR3aa: CASSPQPGQGALGTEAFF
CDR3nt: TGTGCCAGCAGTCCCCAACCGGGACAGGGGGCGTTGGGCACTGAAGCTTTCTTT

v_gene: TRBV12-5
j_gene: TRBJ1-1
abundance: .
d_gene: .
CDR3aa: CASGFGEYAAFF
CDR3nt: TGTGCTAGTGGTTTCGGGGAATACGCCGCTTTCTTT

v_gene: TRBV7-2
j_gene: TRBJ2-5
abundance: .
d_gene: TRBD2
CDR3aa: CASSTSGSGMETQYF
CDR3nt: TGTGCCAGTTCGACTAGCGGGAGCGGGATGGAGACCCAGTACTTC

v_gene: TRBV2
j_gene: TRBJ2-1
abundance: .
d_gene: TRBD2
CDR3aa: CASRAGLAANNEQFF
CDR3nt: TGTGCCAGCAGGGCGGGACTAGCGGCCAACAATGAGCAGTTCTTC

v_gene: TRBV5-1
j_gene: TRBJ2-7
abundance: .
d_gene: TRBD2
CDR3aa: CASSPWDYNYEQYF
CDR3nt: TGCGCCAGCAGCCCATGGGACTACAACTACGAGCAGTACTTC

v_gene: TRBV7-9
j_gene: TRBJ2-2
abundance: once
d_gene: TRBD2
CDR3aa: CASSPSVTSGVPGELFF
CDR3nt: TGTGCCAGCAGCCCTAGTGTGACTAGCGGGGTGCCCGGGGAGCTGTTTTTT

v_gene: TRBV5-4
j_gene: TRBJ1-4
abundance: .
d_gene: TRBD1
CDR3aa: CASSLGQGANEKLFF
CDR3nt: TGTGCCAGCAGCTTGGGACAGGGAGCTAATGAAAAACTGTTTTTT

v_gene: TRBV3-1/TRBV3-2
j_gene: TRBJ1-4
abundance: .
d_gene: .
CDR3aa: CASSPSGGLGEKLFF
CDR3nt: TGTGCCAGCAGCCCTTCGGGGGGCTTGGGTGAAAAACTGTTTTTT